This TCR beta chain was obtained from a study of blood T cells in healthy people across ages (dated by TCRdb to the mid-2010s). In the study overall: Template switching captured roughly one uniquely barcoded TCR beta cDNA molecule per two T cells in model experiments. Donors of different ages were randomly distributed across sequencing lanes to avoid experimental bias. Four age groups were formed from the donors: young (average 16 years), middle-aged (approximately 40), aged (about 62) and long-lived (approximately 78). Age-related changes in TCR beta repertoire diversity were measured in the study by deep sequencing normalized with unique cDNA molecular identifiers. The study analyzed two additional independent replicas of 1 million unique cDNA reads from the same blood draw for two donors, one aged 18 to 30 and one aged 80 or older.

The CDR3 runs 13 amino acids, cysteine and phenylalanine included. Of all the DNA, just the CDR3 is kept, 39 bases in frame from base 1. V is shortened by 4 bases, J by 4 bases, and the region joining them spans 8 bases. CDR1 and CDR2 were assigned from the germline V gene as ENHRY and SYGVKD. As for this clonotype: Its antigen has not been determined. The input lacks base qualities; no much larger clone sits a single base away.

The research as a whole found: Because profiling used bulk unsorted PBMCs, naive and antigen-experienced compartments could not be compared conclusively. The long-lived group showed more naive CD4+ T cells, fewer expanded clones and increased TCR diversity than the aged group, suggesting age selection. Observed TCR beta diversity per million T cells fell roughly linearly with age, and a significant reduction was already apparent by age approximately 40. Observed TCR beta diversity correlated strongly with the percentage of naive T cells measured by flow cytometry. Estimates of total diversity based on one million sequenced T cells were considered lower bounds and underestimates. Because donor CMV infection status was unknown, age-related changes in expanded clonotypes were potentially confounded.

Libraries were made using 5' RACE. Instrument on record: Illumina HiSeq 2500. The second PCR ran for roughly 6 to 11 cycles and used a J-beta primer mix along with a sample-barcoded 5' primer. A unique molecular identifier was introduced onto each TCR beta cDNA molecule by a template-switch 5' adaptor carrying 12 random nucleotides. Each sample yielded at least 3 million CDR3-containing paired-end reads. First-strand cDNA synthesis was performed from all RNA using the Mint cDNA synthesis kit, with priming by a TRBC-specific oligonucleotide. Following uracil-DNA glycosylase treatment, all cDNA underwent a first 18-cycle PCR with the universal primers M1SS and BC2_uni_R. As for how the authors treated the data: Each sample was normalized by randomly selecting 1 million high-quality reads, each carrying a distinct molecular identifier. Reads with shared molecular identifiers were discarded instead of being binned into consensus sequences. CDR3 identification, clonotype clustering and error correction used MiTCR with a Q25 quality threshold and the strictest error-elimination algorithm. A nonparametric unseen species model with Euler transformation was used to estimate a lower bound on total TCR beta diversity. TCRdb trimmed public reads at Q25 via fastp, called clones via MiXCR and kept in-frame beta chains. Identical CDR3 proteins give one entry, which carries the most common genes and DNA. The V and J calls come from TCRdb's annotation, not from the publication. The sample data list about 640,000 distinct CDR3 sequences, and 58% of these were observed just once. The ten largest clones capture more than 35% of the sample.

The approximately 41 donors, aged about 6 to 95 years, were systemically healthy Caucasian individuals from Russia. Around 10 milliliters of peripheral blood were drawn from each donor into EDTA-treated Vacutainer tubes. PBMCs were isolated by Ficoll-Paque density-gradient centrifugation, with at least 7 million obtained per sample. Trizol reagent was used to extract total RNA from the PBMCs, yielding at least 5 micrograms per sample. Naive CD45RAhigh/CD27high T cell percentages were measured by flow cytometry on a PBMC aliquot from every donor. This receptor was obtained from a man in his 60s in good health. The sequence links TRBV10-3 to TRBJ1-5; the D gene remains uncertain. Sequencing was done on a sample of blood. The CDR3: CAISAQLNQPQHF. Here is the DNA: TGTGCCATCAGTGCACAGCTTAATCAGCCCCAGCATTTT.